This TCR beta chain appears in the sequencing data of a study of T-cell reconstitution after alpha-beta-depleted transplantation in children. The CDR3 is 14 amino acids. V lost 4 bases, J lost 0 bases, and 10 bases lay in between. CDR1 SQVTM and CDR2 ANQGSEA come from the germline V gene. Using unique molecular identifiers, the investigators prepared the TCRbeta library. TCRdb independently ran MiXCR on the PCR reads; one entry per CDR3 protein. Of roughly 500,000 distinct CDR3 sequences in the sample, approximately 16% were seen once. The starting material was PBMCs from the stem cell graft donor, obtained from the stem cell graft. The chain joins TRBV29-1 to TRBJ2-1, with D perhaps TRBD2 (5 bases). This receptor was taken from a human donor who donated a stem cell graft to a child with acute lymphoblastic leukemia. CDR3 sequence (DNA): TGCAGCGTTGCGGACTGGAGCTCCTACAATGAGCAGTTCTTC. This encodes CSVADWSSYNEQFF.